This T cell receptor beta chain was captured in a study of blood T cell repertoires in COVID-19. The cohort comprised adults aged roughly 18 to 95 years residing in 20 to 30 US areas. How the authors handled the data: Amplifying reference gene primers gave estimates of nucleated cell counts. Some clones are missing from TCRdb's copy, which holds only in-frame ones; the method was immunoSEQ multiplex PCR. The V and J calls and clone size were taken over from that table, and D and trimming were inferred from the DNA. The repertoire includes around 200,000 clones, roughly 84% of them detected once, and roughly 3% sits in the top ten. The ends were cut back, 0 bases at V and 0 bases at J, with 9 bases in the middle. This CDR3 has 15 amino acids. Per germline, CDR1 SGHRS and CDR2 YFSETQ.

This clonotype was obtained from a woman aged 25 to 39 who had recovered from COVID-19. Specimen: PBMCs or T cells enriched from blood (not recorded which). The chain has TRBV5-1 and TRBJ1-1; the D gene is possibly TRBD1 (5 bases). CDR3 region: CASSLDGQMNTEAFF. The CDR3, as DNA: TGCGCCAGCAGCTTGGATGGACAAATGAACACTGAAGCTTTCTTT.